These T cell receptor beta chains were read from a single sample in a study of cytotoxic CD8 clonotypes in ibrutinib-treated CLL. Sequenced by immunoSEQ multiplex PCR; TCRdb stores in-frame clones only, minus some. The sample carries approximately 200,000 clones, over 60% recorded once. This material consisted of PBMCs, taken after 24 months of ibrutinib treatment. These receptors were collected from a human donor with chronic lymphocytic leukemia. Both conserved end residues are part of each CDR3. The order of the fields is clone size, J gene, V gene, CDR3 protein. Clone size appears in some rows only: once, few, many, or a class for an expanded clone.

clone_size: -; j_call: TRBJ2-7; v_call: TRBV30; cdr3_aa: CAWSAGTSAPYEQYF
clone_size: -; j_call: TRBJ2-5; v_call: TRBV6-5; cdr3_aa: CASSFGQGAPETQYF
clone_size: once; j_call: TRBJ2-1; v_call: TRBV15; cdr3_aa: CATKSFAGGFNEQFF
clone_size: -; j_call: TRBJ2-1; v_call: TRBV6-5; cdr3_aa: CASSPPLAGHNEQFF
clone_size: -; j_call: TRBJ2-7; v_call: TRBV4-3; cdr3_aa: CASSQDGRYGEQYF
clone_size: -; j_call: TRBJ2-3; v_call: TRBV5-6; cdr3_aa: CASSPGLAGVGDTQYF
clone_size: -; j_call: TRBJ2-1; v_call: TRBV9; cdr3_aa: CASSDLGSGGRQGHEQFF
clone_size: few; j_call: TRBJ1-5; v_call: TRBV4-3; cdr3_aa: CASSQAAWDPSNQPQHF
clone_size: -; j_call: TRBJ2-3; v_call: TRBV27; cdr3_aa: CASSHLLATDTQYF
clone_size: -; j_call: -; v_call: TRBV19; cdr3_aa: CASSIWGRGNEQYF
clone_size: -; j_call: TRBJ2-1; v_call: TRBV27; cdr3_aa: CASSLRSSGYNEQFF
clone_size: -; j_call: TRBJ1-5; v_call: TRBV15; cdr3_aa: CATSGGQYQPQHF
clone_size: -; j_call: TRBJ2-5; v_call: TRBV11-2; cdr3_aa: CASSLGLAGGQETQYF
clone_size: -; j_call: TRBJ2-7; v_call: TRBV2; cdr3_aa: CASSRSGRDSEQYF
clone_size: -; j_call: TRBJ2-5; v_call: TRBV7-6; cdr3_aa: CASSPQDSGGTQYF
clone_size: -; j_call: TRBJ2-7; v_call: TRBV30; cdr3_aa: CAWSAWDRGGREQYF
clone_size: -; j_call: TRBJ2-5; v_call: TRBV5-4; cdr3_aa: CASSWMDREETQYF
clone_size: -; j_call: TRBJ1-3; v_call: TRBV9; cdr3_aa: CASSAAGQGVTGNTIYF
clone_size: -; j_call: TRBJ2-7; v_call: TRBV29-1; cdr3_aa: CSAVVSAYEQYF
clone_size: once; j_call: TRBJ1-2; v_call: TRBV7-2; cdr3_aa: CASRKSGQYGYTF
clone_size: -; j_call: TRBJ2-7; v_call: TRBV5-8; cdr3_aa: CASSRGRGGGGYEQYF
clone_size: -; j_call: TRBJ1-1; v_call: TRBV7-2; cdr3_aa: CASSLELTPELTEAFF
clone_size: once; j_call: TRBJ1-2; v_call: TRBV9; cdr3_aa: CASAAANYGYTF
clone_size: -; j_call: TRBJ2-2; v_call: TRBV28; cdr3_aa: CASSRRTGQGLNTGELFF
clone_size: -; j_call: TRBJ1-2; v_call: TRBV2; cdr3_aa: CASTVDRVGYGYTF
clone_size: -; j_call: TRBJ2-7; v_call: TRBV11-1; cdr3_aa: CASSWHHTGQVSYEQYF
clone_size: -; j_call: TRBJ1-5; v_call: TRBV27; cdr3_aa: CASSFSGPVYQPQHF
clone_size: -; j_call: TRBJ1-1; v_call: TRBV5-1; cdr3_aa: CASSLNVGTEAFF
clone_size: few; j_call: TRBJ1-1; v_call: TRBV19; cdr3_aa: CASSYTEGGSAFF
clone_size: once; j_call: TRBJ2-7; v_call: TRBV4-2; cdr3_aa: CASSHPTSGSYEQYF
clone_size: -; j_call: TRBJ2-3; v_call: TRBV27; cdr3_aa: CASRARLAGFTDTQYF
clone_size: -; j_call: TRBJ2-7; v_call: TRBV15; cdr3_aa: CATSRDRAGYEQYF
clone_size: once; j_call: TRBJ2-3; v_call: TRBV4-1; cdr3_aa: CASSLRDTPPDTQYF
clone_size: -; j_call: TRBJ1-1; v_call: TRBV2; cdr3_aa: CASSGYRETSF
clone_size: -; j_call: TRBJ1-1; v_call: TRBV19; cdr3_aa: CASRSQSNTEAFF
clone_size: few; j_call: TRBJ1-4; v_call: TRBV25-1; cdr3_aa: CASSEYRQGAGEKLFF
clone_size: once; j_call: TRBJ2-7; v_call: TRBV14; cdr3_aa: CASSPGQGGHEQYF
clone_size: -; j_call: TRBJ2-7; v_call: TRBV7-8; cdr3_aa: CASSLVRGYSYEQYF
clone_size: -; j_call: TRBJ2-3; v_call: TRBV5-1; cdr3_aa: CASSLDSGRAGDTQYF
clone_size: -; j_call: TRBJ2-3; v_call: TRBV20-1; cdr3_aa: CSARDSGPGYF
clone_size: few; j_call: TRBJ2-2; v_call: TRBV4-1; cdr3_aa: CASQRGPNTGELFF
clone_size: -; j_call: TRBJ2-7; v_call: TRBV4-2; cdr3_aa: CASSQAVGTAQSYEQYF
clone_size: once; j_call: TRBJ2-7; v_call: TRBV6-1; cdr3_aa: CASSAVRYLSYEQYF
clone_size: -; j_call: TRBJ2-7; v_call: TRBV5-6; cdr3_aa: CASTVGVGEQYF
clone_size: -; j_call: TRBJ1-2; v_call: TRBV27; cdr3_aa: CASSLFVGEASYTF
clone_size: -; j_call: TRBJ1-2; v_call: TRBV6-1; cdr3_aa: CASSEVIGIDYGYTF
clone_size: once; j_call: TRBJ2-1; v_call: TRBV19; cdr3_aa: CASSLWTSGGHNEQFF
clone_size: -; j_call: TRBJ2-2; v_call: TRBV4-2; cdr3_aa: CASSPGHANTGELFF
clone_size: -; j_call: TRBJ2-1; v_call: TRBV5-1; cdr3_aa: CASSLVPGGSLTDEQFF
clone_size: -; j_call: TRBJ2-1; v_call: TRBV25-1; cdr3_aa: CASSVGTGVMDEQFF
clone_size: -; j_call: TRBJ1-1; v_call: TRBV27; cdr3_aa: CASTIDPRQNTEAFF